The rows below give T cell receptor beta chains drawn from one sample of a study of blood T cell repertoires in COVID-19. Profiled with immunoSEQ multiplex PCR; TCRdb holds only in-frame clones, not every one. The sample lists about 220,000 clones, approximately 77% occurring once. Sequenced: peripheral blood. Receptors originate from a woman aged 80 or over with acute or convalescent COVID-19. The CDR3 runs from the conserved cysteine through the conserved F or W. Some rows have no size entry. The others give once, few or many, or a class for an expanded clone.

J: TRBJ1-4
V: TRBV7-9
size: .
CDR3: CASSSVEKLFF

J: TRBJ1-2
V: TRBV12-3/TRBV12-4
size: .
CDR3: CASSPRLGGYTF

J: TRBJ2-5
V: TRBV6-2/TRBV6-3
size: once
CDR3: CASSLGAAGGQETQYF

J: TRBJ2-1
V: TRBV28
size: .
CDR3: CASIGGGRNEQFF

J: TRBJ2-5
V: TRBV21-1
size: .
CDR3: CASRGQGTGETQYF

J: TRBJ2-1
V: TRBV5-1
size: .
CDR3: CASSLDPSNEQFF

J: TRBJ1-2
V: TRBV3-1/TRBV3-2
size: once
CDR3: CASGYGAMGYGYTF

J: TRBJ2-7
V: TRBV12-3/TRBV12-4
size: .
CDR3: CASSATGTGQYF

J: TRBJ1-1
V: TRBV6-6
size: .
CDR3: CASTLLQGPFEAFF

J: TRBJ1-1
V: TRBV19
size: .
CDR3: CASSMRQTEAFF

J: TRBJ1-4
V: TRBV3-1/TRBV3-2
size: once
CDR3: CASSQIGGEKLFF

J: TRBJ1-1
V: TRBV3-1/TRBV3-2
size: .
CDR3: CASSHPVNTEAFF

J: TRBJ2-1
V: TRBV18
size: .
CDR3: CASSREANNEQFF

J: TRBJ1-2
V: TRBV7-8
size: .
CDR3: CASSLEQGSVSFYGYTF

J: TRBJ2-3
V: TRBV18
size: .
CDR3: CASSPPVTDTQYF

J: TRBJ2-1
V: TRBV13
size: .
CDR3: CATLPQRDYNEQFF

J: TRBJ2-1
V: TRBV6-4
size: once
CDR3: CASSQTTRGNEQFF

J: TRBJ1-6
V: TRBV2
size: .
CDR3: CASSEPVSPLHF

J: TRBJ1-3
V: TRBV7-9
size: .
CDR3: CASSLARGQGNSGNTIYF

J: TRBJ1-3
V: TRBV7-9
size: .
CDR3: CASRRTGEAGNTIYF

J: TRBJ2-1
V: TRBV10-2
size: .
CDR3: CASSGLALVSYNEQFF

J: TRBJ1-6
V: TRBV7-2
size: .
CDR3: CASSPEGDPRSPLHF

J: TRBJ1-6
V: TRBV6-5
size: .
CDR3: CASSYPPDRGNSPLHF

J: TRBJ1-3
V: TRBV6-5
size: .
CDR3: CASSIQGVPSTIYF

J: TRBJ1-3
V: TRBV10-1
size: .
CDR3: CASSVNRNTIYF

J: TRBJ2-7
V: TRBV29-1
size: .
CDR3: CSVARTYSYEQYF

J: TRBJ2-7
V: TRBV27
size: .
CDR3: CASSPGLEVSYEQYF

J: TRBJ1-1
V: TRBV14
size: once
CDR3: CASSQGLGDSAFF

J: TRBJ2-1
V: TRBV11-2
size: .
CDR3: CASSLGASGGPVQFF

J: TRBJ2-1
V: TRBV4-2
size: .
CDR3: CASSQYWTSGGTTYNEQFF

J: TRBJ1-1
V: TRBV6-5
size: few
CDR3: CASRLIDLSTEAFF

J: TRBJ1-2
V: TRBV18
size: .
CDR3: CASSPSWGRGGYTF

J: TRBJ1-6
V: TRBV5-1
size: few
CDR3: CASSSGQVLDSPLHF

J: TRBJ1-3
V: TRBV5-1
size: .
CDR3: CASSLDGASGNTIYF

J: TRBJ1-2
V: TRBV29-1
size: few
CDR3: CSVEWRRGYGYTF

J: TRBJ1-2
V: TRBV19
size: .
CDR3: CASSIGTANYGYTF

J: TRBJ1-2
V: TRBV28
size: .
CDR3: CASLRAPNNYGYTF

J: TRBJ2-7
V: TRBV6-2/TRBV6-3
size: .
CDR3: CASSYGRWGHEQYF

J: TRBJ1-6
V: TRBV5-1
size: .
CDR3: CASSLDRNNSPLHF

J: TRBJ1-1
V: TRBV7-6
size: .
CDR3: CASSLGTGGLNTEAFF

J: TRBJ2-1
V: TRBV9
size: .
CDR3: CASSVAGGINEQFF